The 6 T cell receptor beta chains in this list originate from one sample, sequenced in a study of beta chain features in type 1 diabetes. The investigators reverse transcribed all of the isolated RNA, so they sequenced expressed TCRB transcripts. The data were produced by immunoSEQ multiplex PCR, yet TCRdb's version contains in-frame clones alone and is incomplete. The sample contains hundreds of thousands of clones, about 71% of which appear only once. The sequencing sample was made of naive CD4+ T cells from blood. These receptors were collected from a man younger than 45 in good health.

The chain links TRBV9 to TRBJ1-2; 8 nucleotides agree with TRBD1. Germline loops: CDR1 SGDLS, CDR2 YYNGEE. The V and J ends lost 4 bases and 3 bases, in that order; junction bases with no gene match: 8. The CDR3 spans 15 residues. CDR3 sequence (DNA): TGTGCCAGCAGCCCTCGGACAGGGTCGTACTATGGCTACACCTTC. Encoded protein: CASSPRTGSYYGYTF.

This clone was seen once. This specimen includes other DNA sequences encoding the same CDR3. Written as DNA, the CDR3 is TGCGCCAGCAGCTTAGGGCTAGCGGCCTACAATGAGCAGTTCTTC. Its translation: CASSLGLAAYNEQFF. The chain uses TRBV5-1 and TRBJ2-1; 7 bases map to TRBD2. The CDR3 is 15 residues long. CDR1 is SGHRS, CDR2 YFSETQ, per germline. V lost 2 bases, J lost 2 bases, and 4 bases stayed unmatched. Variable domain in full (rest from reference TRBV5-1 and TRBJ2-1): KAGVTQTPRYLIKTRGQQVTLSCSPISGHRSVSWYQQTPGQGLQFLFEYFSETQRNKGNFPGRFSGRQFSNSRSEMNVSTLELGDSALYLCASSLGLAAYNEQFFGPGTRLTVL.

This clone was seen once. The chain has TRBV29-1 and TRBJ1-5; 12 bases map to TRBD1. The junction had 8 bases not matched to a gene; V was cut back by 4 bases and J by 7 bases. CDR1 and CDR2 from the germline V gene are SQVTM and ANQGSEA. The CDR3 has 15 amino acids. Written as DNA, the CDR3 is TGCAGCGTTGGTTCCGGGACAGGGGGCGGACAGCCCCAGCATTTT. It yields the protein CSVGSGTGGGQPQHF.

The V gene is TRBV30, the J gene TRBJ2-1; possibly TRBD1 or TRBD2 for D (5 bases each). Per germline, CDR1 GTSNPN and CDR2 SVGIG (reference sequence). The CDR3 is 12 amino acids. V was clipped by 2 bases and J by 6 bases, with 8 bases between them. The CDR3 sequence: CAWSSGPNEQFF. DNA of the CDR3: TGTGCCTGGAGTTCGGGACCCAATGAGCAGTTCTTC.

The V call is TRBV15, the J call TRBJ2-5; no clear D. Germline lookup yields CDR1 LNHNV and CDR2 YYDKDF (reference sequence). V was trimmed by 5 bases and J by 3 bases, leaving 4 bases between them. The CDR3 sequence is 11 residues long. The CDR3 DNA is TGTGCCACCAGCCTTGAAGAGACCCAGTACTTC. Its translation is CATSLEETQYF.

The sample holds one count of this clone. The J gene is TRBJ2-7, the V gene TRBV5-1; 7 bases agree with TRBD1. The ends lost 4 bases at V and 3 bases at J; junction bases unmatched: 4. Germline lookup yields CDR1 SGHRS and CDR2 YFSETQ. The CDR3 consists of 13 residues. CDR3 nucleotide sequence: TGCGCCAGCAGCGTACAGGGGAGCTACGAGCAGTACTTC. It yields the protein CASSVQGSYEQYF. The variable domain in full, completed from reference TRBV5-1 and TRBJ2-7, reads KAGVTQTPRYLIKTRGQQVTLSCSPISGHRSVSWYQQTPGQGLQFLFEYFSETQRNKGNFPGRFSGRQFSNSRSEMNVSTLELGDSALYLCASSVQGSYEQYFGPGTRLTVT.